The clone carrying this T cell receptor beta chain appeared a single time. Its matching antigen is unknown. This record belongs to a study of shared clonotypes between healthy human individuals. In the study overall: Per donor, three plates held CD4 naive cells, three held CD4 memory, two held CD8 naive and one held CD8 memory.

The table came from immunoSEQ multiplex PCR; TCRdb's copy has only in-frame clones and leaves some out. This sample yields about 2 million clones, of which 85% to 95% are seen a single time; 0.1% to 0.15% belongs to the top ten. Study outcomes and limitations: Estimated richness values were generally larger in naive subsets than in memory subsets. A few donors had about 5% of their naive CD4 clonotypes in common.

The authors divided CD4+ cells into CD45RA+ naive and CD45RA-negative memory subsets. From germline, CDR1 is LNHDA and CDR2 SQIVND (reference sequence). V was cut by 8 bases and J by 2 bases, with 15 bases left in between. The CDR3 spans 15 residues. The V call is TRBV19, the J call TRBJ2-2; D not resolved. The receptor was derived from a man in his late teens or twenties in good health. Source material: naive CD4+ T cells sorted from blood. Subset in this sample: CD45RA+ positively selected. This CDR3 reads CASRTVPTNTGELFF. CDR3 DNA: TGTGCCAGTCGTACAGTGCCCACCAACACCGGGGAGCTGTTTTTT.